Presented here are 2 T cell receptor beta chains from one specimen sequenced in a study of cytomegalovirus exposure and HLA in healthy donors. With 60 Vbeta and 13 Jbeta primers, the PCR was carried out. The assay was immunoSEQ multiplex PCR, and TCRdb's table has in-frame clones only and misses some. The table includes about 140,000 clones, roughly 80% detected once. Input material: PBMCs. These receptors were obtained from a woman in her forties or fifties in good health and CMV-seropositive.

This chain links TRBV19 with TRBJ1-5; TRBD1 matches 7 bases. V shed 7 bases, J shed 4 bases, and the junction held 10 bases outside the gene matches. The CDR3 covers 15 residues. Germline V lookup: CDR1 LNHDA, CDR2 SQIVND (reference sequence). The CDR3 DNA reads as TGTGCCAGTACAACGACGGGACAGCCAAATCAGCCCCAGCATTTT. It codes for CASTTTGQPNQPQHF. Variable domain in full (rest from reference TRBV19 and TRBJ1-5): DGGITQSPKYLFRKEGQNVTLSCEQNLNHDAMYWYRQDPGQGLRLIYYSQIVNDFQKGDIAEGYSVSREKKESFPLTVTSAQKNPTAFYLCASTTTGQPNQPQHFGDGTRLSIL.

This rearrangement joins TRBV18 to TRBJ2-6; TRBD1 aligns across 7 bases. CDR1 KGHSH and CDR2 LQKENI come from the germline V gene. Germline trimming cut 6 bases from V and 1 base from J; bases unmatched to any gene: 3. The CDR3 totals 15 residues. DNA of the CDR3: TGTGCCAGCTCCCCGACAGGGTCTGGGGCCAACGTCCTGACTTTC. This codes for CASSPTGSGANVLTF.